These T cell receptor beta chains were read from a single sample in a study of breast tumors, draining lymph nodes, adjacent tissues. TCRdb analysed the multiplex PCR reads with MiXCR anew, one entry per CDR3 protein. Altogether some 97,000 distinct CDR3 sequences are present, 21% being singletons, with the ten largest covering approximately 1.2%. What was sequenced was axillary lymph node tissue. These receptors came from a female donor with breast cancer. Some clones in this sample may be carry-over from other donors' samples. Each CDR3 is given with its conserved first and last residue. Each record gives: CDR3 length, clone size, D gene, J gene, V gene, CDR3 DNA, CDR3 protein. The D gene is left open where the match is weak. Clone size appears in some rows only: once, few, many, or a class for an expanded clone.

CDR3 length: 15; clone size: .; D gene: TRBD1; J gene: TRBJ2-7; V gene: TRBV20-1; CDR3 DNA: TGCAGTGCCAAGATTCGGACAGGGATAACTTACGAGCAGTACTTC; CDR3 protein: CSAKIRTGITYEQYF
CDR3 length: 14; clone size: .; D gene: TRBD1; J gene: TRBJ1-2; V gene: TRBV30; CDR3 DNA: TGTGCCTGGTCCATAACAGGGGGTACGGGTGGCTACACCTTC; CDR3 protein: CAWSITGGTGGYTF
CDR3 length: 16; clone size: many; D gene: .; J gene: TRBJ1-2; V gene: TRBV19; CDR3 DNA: TGTGCCAGTAGTATCTGGACCACACGACCTAACTATGGCTACACCTTC; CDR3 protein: CASSIWTTRPNYGYTF
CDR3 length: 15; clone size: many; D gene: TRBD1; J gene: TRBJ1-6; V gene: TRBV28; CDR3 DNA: TGTGCCACGCGACTTGGGGGGACAGGGGCTTCACCCCTCCACTTT; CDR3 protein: CATRLGGTGASPLHF
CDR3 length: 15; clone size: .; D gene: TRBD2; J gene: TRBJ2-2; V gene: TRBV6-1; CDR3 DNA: TGTGCCAGCAGTGCCGGACTAGCGGGGAGTGGGGAGCTGTTTTTT; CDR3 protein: CASSAGLAGSGELFF
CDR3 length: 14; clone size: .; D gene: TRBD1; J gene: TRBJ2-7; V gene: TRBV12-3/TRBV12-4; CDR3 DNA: TGTGCCAGCAGCATGGGACAGGGGACCTACGAGCAGTACTTC; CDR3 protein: CASSMGQGTYEQYF
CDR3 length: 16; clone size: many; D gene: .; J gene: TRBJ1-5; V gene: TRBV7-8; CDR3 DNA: TGTGCCAGCAGCTTAGAGCGGGTAGGGGGGAATCAGCCCCAGCATTTT; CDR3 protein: CASSLERVGGNQPQHF
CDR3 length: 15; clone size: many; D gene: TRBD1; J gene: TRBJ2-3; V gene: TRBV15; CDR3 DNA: TGTGCCACCAGCAGAGGGGGACAGGCCACAGATACGCAGTATTTT; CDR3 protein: CATSRGGQATDTQYF
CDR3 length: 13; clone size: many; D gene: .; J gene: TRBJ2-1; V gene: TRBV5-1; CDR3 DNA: TGCGCCAGCAGCCCGCTCTCCTACAATGAGCAGTTCTTC; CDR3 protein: CASSPLSYNEQFF
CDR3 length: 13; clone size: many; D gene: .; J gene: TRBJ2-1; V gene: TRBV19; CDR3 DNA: TGTGCCAGCAGACGCTCCGGGGTTAATGAGCAGTTCTTC; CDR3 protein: CASRRSGVNEQFF
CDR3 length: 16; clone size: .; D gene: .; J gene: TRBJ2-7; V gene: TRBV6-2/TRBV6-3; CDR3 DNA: TGTGCCAGCAGCACACCCTCCCGGGACAACACCCACGAGCAGTACTTC; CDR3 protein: CASSTPSRDNTHEQYF
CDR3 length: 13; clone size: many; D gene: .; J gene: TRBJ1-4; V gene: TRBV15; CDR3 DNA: TGTGCCACCAGCAGGAGGGACGGTGAAAAACTGTTTTTT; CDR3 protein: CATSRRDGEKLFF
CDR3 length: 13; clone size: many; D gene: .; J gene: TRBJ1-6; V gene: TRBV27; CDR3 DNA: TGTGCCAGCAGACCGGGGATTAATTCACCCCTCCACTTT; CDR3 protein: CASRPGINSPLHF
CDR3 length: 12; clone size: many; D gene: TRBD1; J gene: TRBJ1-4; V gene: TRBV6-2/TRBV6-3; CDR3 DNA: TGTGCCAGCAGGAGAGGGGGCGAAAAACTGTTTTTT; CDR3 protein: CASRRGGEKLFF
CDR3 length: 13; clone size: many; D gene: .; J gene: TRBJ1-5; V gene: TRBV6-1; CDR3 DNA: TGTGCCAGCAGTGAGACTAGTCATCAGCCCCAGCATTTT; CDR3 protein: CASSETSHQPQHF
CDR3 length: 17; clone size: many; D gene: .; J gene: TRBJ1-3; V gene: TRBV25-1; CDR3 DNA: TGTGCCAGCAGTGGTTTCGTACAGGGCCACTCTGGAAACACCATATATTTT; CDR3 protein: CASSGFVQGHSGNTIYF
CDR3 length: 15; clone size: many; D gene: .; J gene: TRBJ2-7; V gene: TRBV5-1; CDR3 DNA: TGCGCCAGCAGTTTAGGGGGAGGGTCCTCCTACGAGCAGTACTTC; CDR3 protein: CASSLGGGSSYEQYF
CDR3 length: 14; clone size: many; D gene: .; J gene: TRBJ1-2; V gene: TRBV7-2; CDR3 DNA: TGTGCCAGCAGCTTTATGGTGCGGGGCAATGGCTACACCTTC; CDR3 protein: CASSFMVRGNGYTF
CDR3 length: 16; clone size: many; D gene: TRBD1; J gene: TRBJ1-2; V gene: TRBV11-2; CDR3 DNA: TGTGCCAGCAGCTCAAGGGGGGGGACAGGGGGCTATGGCTACACCTTC; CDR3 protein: CASSSRGGTGGYGYTF
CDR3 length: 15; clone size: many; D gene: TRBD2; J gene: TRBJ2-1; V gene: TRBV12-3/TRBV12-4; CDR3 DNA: TGTGCCAGCAGTCCCCGGGGGGGGGGCTACAATGAGCAGTTCTTC; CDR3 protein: CASSPRGGGYNEQFF
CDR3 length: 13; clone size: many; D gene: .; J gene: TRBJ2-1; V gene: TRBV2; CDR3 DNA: TGTGCCAGCAGGGGGTCCTGGGCTGGTGAGCAGTTCTTC; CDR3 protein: CASRGSWAGEQFF
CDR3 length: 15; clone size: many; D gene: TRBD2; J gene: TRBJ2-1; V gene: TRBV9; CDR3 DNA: TGTGCCAGCAGCGCCCGACTAGCGGGGGCCAATGAGCAGTTCTTC; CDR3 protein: CASSARLAGANEQFF
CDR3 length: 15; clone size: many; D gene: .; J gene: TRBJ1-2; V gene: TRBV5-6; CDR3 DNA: TGTGCCAGCAGCCCGACATGGGCAGCTAACTATGGCTACACCTTC; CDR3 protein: CASSPTWAANYGYTF
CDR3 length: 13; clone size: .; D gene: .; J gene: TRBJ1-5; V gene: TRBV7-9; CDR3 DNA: TGTGCCAGCAGCGGGGACGGGAATCAGCCCCAGCATTTT; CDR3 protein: CASSGDGNQPQHF
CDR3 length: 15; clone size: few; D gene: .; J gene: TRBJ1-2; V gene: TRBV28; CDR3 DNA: TGTGCCAGCCGATTGTTACGTACAGTGAGCTATGGCTACACCTTC; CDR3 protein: CASRLLRTVSYGYTF
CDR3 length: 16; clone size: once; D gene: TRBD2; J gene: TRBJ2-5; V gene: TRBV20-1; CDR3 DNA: TGCAGTGCTGCTATTTTTACTAGCGGGAGACGAGAGACCCAGTACTTC; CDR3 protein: CSAAIFTSGRRETQYF
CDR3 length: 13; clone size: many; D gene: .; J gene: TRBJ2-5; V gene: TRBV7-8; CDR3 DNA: TGTGCCAGCAGCTTGGGCCCCCCAGAGACCCAGTACTTC; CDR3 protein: CASSLGPPETQYF